One and the same sample provided the 5 T cell receptor beta chains below, sequenced in a study of CD8+ T cells in alopecia areata (dated by TCRdb to the late 2010s). Library method: the immunoSEQ multiplex PCR assay. RNA was extracted from all samples and reverse transcribed into cDNA as template for TCR sequencing. TCRdb re-hosts the immuneACCESS table, in-frame sequences only. Its copies lack some clones; in the studies checked, an unresolved V gene accounts for under half of them, and the cause for the rest is not known. The sample table shows about 91,000 clones, and around two fifths are seen once. The top ten clonotypes cover 0.7% to 0.95% of the sample. The sequenced sample was CD4+ T cells sorted from blood. These receptors originate from a human donor with alopecia areata.

The rearrangement uses TRBV2 and TRBJ1-5, with 8 bases that match TRBD1. The CDR3 runs to 15 residues. Unmatched junction bases numbered 8, after V lost 7 bases and J lost 3 bases. The V gene's germline CDR1 is SNHLY and CDR2 FYNNEI. CDR3 nucleotides: TGTGCCAGCAAGGAGCAGGGGGCCTTCAATCAGCCCCAGCATTTT. It encodes CASKEQGAFNQPQHF.

This rearrangement joins TRBV7-2 to TRBJ1-5; D remains unclear. With 5 bases removed from V and 7 bases from J, the gap between germline ends came to 12 bases. Germline CDR1 reads SGHTA; CDR2 reads FQGNSA. The CDR3 contains 13 residues. CDR3 residues: CASSAEGIQPQHF. CDR3 sequence (DNA): TGTGCCAGCAGCGCGGAGGGAATCCAGCCCCAGCATTTT. Together with reference TRBV7-2 and TRBJ1-5, the CDR3 gives the full variable domain: GAGVSQSPSNKVTEKGKDVELRCDPISGHTALYWYRQSLGQGLEFLIYFQGNSAPDKSGLPSDRFSAERTGGSVSTLTIQRTQQEDSAVYLCASSAEGIQPQHFGDGTRLSIL.

The chain employs TRBV4-1 and TRBJ2-2; D perhaps matches TRBD2 (6 bases). V was cut by 5 bases and J by 6 bases, with 13 bases left in between. Per germline, CDR1 MGHRA and CDR2 YSYEKL. This CDR3 spans 14 amino acids. Here the CDR3 reads CASSGGADSGELFF. Here the CDR3 DNA reads TGCGCCAGCAGCGGAGGGGCAGACTCCGGGGAGCTGTTTTTT.

The chain couples TRBV5-1 to TRBJ1-1; D is unresolved. The CDR3 runs 16 residues. V lost 2 bases and J 1 base, leaving 15 bases between the germline ends. From germline, CDR1 is SGHRS and CDR2 YFSETQ. In nucleotides, the CDR3 is TGCGCCAGCAGCTTTCAGGTCCGACATTCGAACACTGAAGCTTTCTTT. Translating gives CASSFQVRHSNTEAFF.

V gene TRBV5-1 combines with J gene TRBJ1-6; 9 positions agree with TRBD1. V lost 2 bases, J lost 11 bases, and 5 bases stayed unmatched. From germline, CDR1 is SGHRS and CDR2 YFSETQ. The CDR3 totals 14 residues. The CDR3 DNA is TGCGCCAGCAGCTTCCCGGACAGGGGTCCACCCCTCCACTTT. This sequence encodes CASSFPDRGPPLHF.